These T cell receptor beta chains were read from a single sample in a study of response to subunit inactivated influenza vaccine. Using its own MiXCR run on the RT-PCR reads, TCRdb lists one record per CDR3 protein. The data show a few hundred thousand distinct CDR3 sequences, with about 11% seen just once and approximately 9.9% held by the top ten. Separately, the same data were catalogued under a study of T cells expressing NK-cell markers.

The sample here was PBMCs from blood, taken on the day of vaccination. The source is a man aged 45-65 years who received an inactivated influenza vaccine. CDR3s include the opening cysteine and the closing phenylalanine or tryptophan. The D gene is left open where the match is weak. Expanded clones get a size class; other rows say once, few or many, or leave the size out.

j_gene | abundance | d_gene | v_gene | CDR3aa | CDR3nt
TRBJ1-1 | - | TRBD1 | TRBV28 | CASSPRDRGPRAFF | TGTGCCAGCAGCCCGAGGGACAGGGGACCTAGAGCTTTCTTT
TRBJ1-2 | - | TRBD1 | TRBV15 | CATSRGSPRQGGGYGYTF | TGTGCCACCAGCAGAGGTTCCCCCAGACAGGGGGGAGGCTATGGCTACACCTTC
TRBJ2-3 | - | TRBD2 | TRBV19 | CASSGRRTSGTADTQYF | TGTGCCAGTAGTGGTAGGAGGACTAGCGGGACGGCAGATACGCAGTATTTT
TRBJ2-5 | many | - | TRBV7-9 | CASSLSLRTVQETQYF | TGTGCCAGCAGCTTATCACTGAGGACAGTCCAAGAGACCCAGTACTTC
TRBJ2-7 | many | - | TRBV11-2 | CASSARVYYEQYF | TGTGCCAGCAGCGCGAGGGTGTACTACGAGCAGTACTTC
TRBJ2-1 | few | - | TRBV10-3 | CAISEFSEVNEQFF | TGTGCCATCAGTGAGTTTAGCGAGGTGAATGAGCAGTTCTTC
TRBJ1-1 | - | - | TRBV6-5 | CASSYSRDGLNTEAFF | TGTGCCAGCAGTTACTCGAGGGACGGGTTGAACACTGAAGCTTTCTTT
TRBJ2-1 | few | - | TRBV7-9 | CASSTVAWEQFF | TGTGCCAGCAGCACCGTAGCATGGGAGCAGTTCTTC
TRBJ2-3 | - | TRBD1 | TRBV27 | CASRNSGQVSTDTQYF | TGTGCCAGCAGGAACTCGGGACAGGTCAGCACAGATACGCAGTATTTT
TRBJ1-1 | - | - | TRBV29-1 | CSVRGGGPNTEAFF | TGCAGCGTCCGAGGGGGGGGCCCGAACACTGAAGCTTTCTTT
TRBJ2-3 | few | - | TRBV5-5 | CASSPSGRGSTDTQYF | TGTGCCAGCAGCCCCAGCGGACGGGGGAGCACAGATACGCAGTATTTT
TRBJ1-4 | few | - | TRBV6-5 | CASSNPRGKLFF | TGTGCCAGCAGTAACCCACGGGGAAAACTGTTTTTT
TRBJ2-1 | - | TRBD2 | TRBV20-1 | CSARAGTSGSPSYNEQFF | TGCAGTGCTAGGGCCGGGACTAGCGGGAGCCCCTCCTACAATGAGCAGTTCTTC
TRBJ2-1 | once | TRBD2 | TRBV2 | CASSVAGVVNEQFF | TGTGCCAGCAGTGTAGCGGGAGTCGTCAATGAGCAGTTCTTC
TRBJ2-3 | - | - | TRBV2 | CASSAGQISDTQYF | TGTGCCAGCAGTGCTGGGCAGATCTCAGATACGCAGTATTTT
TRBJ2-1 | - | - | TRBV20-1 | CSAGWGRSYNEQFF | TGCAGTGCCGGCTGGGGCCGCTCCTACAATGAGCAGTTCTTC
TRBJ2-1 | many | TRBD2 | TRBV4-3 | CASSPRYRDYASEQFF | TGCGCCAGCAGCCCTAGGTACCGGGACTACGCGAGTGAGCAGTTCTTC
TRBJ2-3 | - | TRBD1 | TRBV7-9 | CASSLLGQTTDTQYF | TGTGCCAGCAGCCTACTGGGACAGACCACAGATACGCAGTATTTT
TRBJ2-7 | many | - | TRBV20-1 | CSVGQLYEQYF | TGCAGTGTGGGCCAACTATACGAGCAGTACTTC
TRBJ1-6 | many | TRBD1 | TRBV10-3 | CAISESRQGDSPLHF | TGTGCCATCAGTGAGTCAAGACAGGGCGATTCACCCCTCCACTTT
TRBJ2-1 | - | - | TRBV4-2 | CASSHPTSRPAGNEQFF | TGTGCCAGCAGCCATCCCACTTCTCGACCCGCGGGAAATGAGCAGTTCTTC
TRBJ2-3 | few | TRBD1 | TRBV5-1 | CASSSRTGGPDTQYF | TGCGCCAGCAGCTCGAGGACAGGGGGACCTGATACGCAGTATTTT
TRBJ2-1 | few | - | TRBV4-1 | CASSQDWSYEQFF | TGCGCCAGCAGCCAAGATTGGAGCTATGAGCAGTTCTTC
TRBJ1-1 | few | - | TRBV6-1 | CASSPTGIPNTEAFF | TGTGCCAGCAGCCCTACGGGCATACCGAACACTGAAGCTTTCTTT
TRBJ2-4 | - | - | TRBV6-1 | CAVADLAKNIQYF | TGTGCTGTGGCAGATCTAGCCAAAAACATTCAGTACTTC
TRBJ2-1 | - | TRBD2 | TRBV15 | CATRAASGSYNEQFF | TGTGCCACCAGGGCTGCTAGCGGGAGTTACAATGAGCAGTTCTTC
TRBJ2-3 | - | TRBD2 | TRBV5-6 | CASSLERTSGLDTQYF | TGTGCCAGCAGCTTGGAACGGACTAGCGGTTTAGATACGCAGTATTTT
TRBJ2-7 | few | - | TRBV6-5 | CASSPRQEQYF | TGTGCCAGCAGCCCGAGACAGGAGCAGTACTTC
TRBJ1-2 | few | TRBD1 | TRBV30 | CAWRRKGGSANYGYTF | TGTGCCTGGAGAAGGAAAGGGGGCAGCGCTAACTATGGCTACACCTTC
TRBJ1-4 | - | TRBD1 | TRBV5-1 | CASSYDRGANEKLFF | TGCGCCAGCAGCTATGACAGGGGAGCTAATGAAAAACTGTTTTTT
TRBJ2-1 | - | TRBD2 | TRBV28 | CASSFSGGGMDEQFF | TGTGCCAGCAGTTTTTCGGGGGGTGGTATGGATGAGCAGTTCTTC
TRBJ1-1 | few | TRBD1 | TRBV6-5 | CASSSTGGRRGTEAFF | TGTGCCAGCAGTTCCACAGGGGGCAGAAGGGGCACTGAAGCTTTCTTT
TRBJ1-2 | few | - | TRBV11-2 | CASSLLGVGGYTF | TGTGCCAGCAGCTTACTAGGGGTTGGTGGCTACACCTTC
TRBJ2-4 | few | - | TRBV5-6 | CASSSPGTEKNIQYF | TGTGCCAGCAGCTCACCCGGGACGGAGAAAAACATTCAGTACTTC
TRBJ2-5 | - | - | TRBV29-1 | CSVAKQGETQYF | TGCAGCGTTGCTAAACAGGGAGAGACCCAGTACTTC
TRBJ2-1 | - | TRBD2 | TRBV12-3/TRBV12-4 | CASSLGGGRYEQFF | TGTGCCAGCAGTTTAGGCGGGGGGCGGTATGAGCAGTTCTTC
TRBJ1-1 | - | - | TRBV20-1 | CSARDRVGHTEAFF | TGCAGTGCTAGAGATCGTGTAGGGCACACTGAAGCTTTCTTT
TRBJ2-1 | many | TRBD1 | TRBV6-6 | CASSTPGTAHNEQFF | TGTGCCAGCAGTACTCCCGGGACAGCCCACAATGAGCAGTTCTTC
TRBJ2-2 | few | - | TRBV29-1 | CSVVIATGGELFF | TGCAGCGTTGTTATCGCAACAGGCGGGGAGCTGTTTTTT
TRBJ2-1 | few | TRBD2 | TRBV27 | CASSPGLAGDLPGGEQFF | TGTGCCAGCAGTCCAGGACTAGCGGGAGATCTCCCCGGGGGTGAGCAGTTCTTC
TRBJ2-1 | - | TRBD1 | TRBV29-1 | CSVGAQGGNTSYNEQFF | TGCAGCGTTGGGGCACAGGGGGGAAATACCTCCTACAATGAGCAGTTCTTC
TRBJ2-7 | - | - | TRBV7-9 | CASSPGISLVDEQYF | TGTGCCAGCAGCCCGGGAATATCCCTCGTCGACGAGCAGTACTTC
TRBJ2-7 | few | TRBD2 | TRBV5-1 | CASSSRLASGHSYEQYF | TGCGCCAGCAGCTCACGTTTGGCTAGCGGCCACTCCTACGAGCAGTACTTC
TRBJ2-2 | few | - | TRBV7-2 | CASSLVSSQNAGELFF | TGTGCCAGCAGCTTAGTGTCCTCTCAGAATGCCGGGGAGCTGTTTTTT
TRBJ2-7 | few | TRBD1 | TRBV10-3 | CATTQGASTEQYF | TGTGCCACCACACAGGGGGCCTCCACCGAGCAGTACTTC
TRBJ2-5 | few | TRBD1 | TRBV6-5 | CASSYITGGLETQYF | TGTGCCAGCAGTTACATAACAGGGGGCTTAGAGACCCAGTACTTC
TRBJ1-2 | few | - | TRBV5-6 | CASSSGGLGYYGYTF | TGTGCCAGCAGCTCCGGTGGACTGGGATACTATGGCTACACCTTC
TRBJ1-2 | few | - | TRBV29-1 | CSVTDVNGYTF | TGCAGCGTTACAGACGTCAATGGCTACACCTTC
TRBJ2-5 | - | - | TRBV11-2 | CASSLEITTVQETQYF | TGTGCCAGCAGCTTAGAAATCACGACAGTGCAAGAGACCCAGTACTTC